This T cell receptor beta chain was captured in a study of T cell responses to AZD1222 COVID-19 vaccine. The CDR3 length is 15 residues. V was shortened by 1 base and J by 0 bases, with 7 bases between the two germline ends. Germline CDR1 and CDR2: SNHLY and FYNNEI. The method was immunoSEQ multiplex PCR; TCRdb's version includes in-frame clones alone and lacks a portion of them. In the table there are roughly 100,000 clones, roughly 80% of which are singletons. For this clone: What it binds is not known.

Points from the study as a whole: Spike-specific TCR breadth and depth were elevated following two AZD1222 doses. A mostly white British donor set with more females was recruited, and clonal diversity was possibly underestimated.

The chain has TRBV2 and TRBJ2-1; maybe TRBD1 (5 bases). The receptor was isolated from an adult who received the AZD1222 COVID-19 vaccine. The sample here was peripheral blood, taken 28 days after the second AZD1222 dose. CDR3 region: CASSEGGYSYNEQFF. CDR3 coding DNA: TGTGCCAGCAGTGAAGGGGGCTACTCCTACAATGAGCAGTTCTTC. The full variable domain, in which reference TRBV2 and TRBJ2-1 provide the parts outside the CDR3, is EPEVTQTPSHQVTQMGQEVILRCVPISNHLYFYWYRQILGQKVEFLVSFYNNEISEKSEIFDDQFSVERPDGSNFTLKIRSTKLEDSAMYFCASSEGGYSYNEQFFGPGTRLTVL.